This TCR beta chain was obtained from a study of T cells in Graves' hyperthyroidism and ophthalmopathy. Study summary: Initial diagnosis, before any treatment, was when peripheral blood was collected.

Disease duration was under 3 months in the ophthalmopathy patients, who also had a Clinical Activity Score of at least 3 and a NOSPECS grade of at least 4. PBMCs were collected from an approximately 10 ml volume of fresh peripheral blood. The CDR3 runs 16 residues. Germline CDR1 reads ENHRY; CDR2 reads SYGVKD. Trimming cost V 10 bases and J 1 base; bases outside gene matches: 11. RNA transcripts provided the source from which TCR beta CDR3 regions were amplified. During a first-round RT-PCR of the TCR CDR3, the HTBI primer set was used. TCRdb used MiXCR to reprocess the multiplex PCR reads, holding one entry per CDR3 protein. The repertoire has 500,000 to 650,000 distinct CDR3 sequences, about a sixth of them found once; the top ten carry roughly 15%. Overall study results and limits: Most expanded thyroid clonotypes above 0.001 recurred in blood.

This clonotype has just a few counts. Its target is unknown. The sequencing input was blood. The chain uses TRBV10-3 and TRBJ1-5; 9 bases are a match to TRBD1. The TCR comes from a woman aged 18-29 years with Graves' ophthalmopathy. CDR3 residues: CATRGTGPSSNQPQHF. CDR3 nucleotides: TGTGCCACTAGGGGGACAGGGCCAAGCAGCAATCAGCCCCAGCATTTT.